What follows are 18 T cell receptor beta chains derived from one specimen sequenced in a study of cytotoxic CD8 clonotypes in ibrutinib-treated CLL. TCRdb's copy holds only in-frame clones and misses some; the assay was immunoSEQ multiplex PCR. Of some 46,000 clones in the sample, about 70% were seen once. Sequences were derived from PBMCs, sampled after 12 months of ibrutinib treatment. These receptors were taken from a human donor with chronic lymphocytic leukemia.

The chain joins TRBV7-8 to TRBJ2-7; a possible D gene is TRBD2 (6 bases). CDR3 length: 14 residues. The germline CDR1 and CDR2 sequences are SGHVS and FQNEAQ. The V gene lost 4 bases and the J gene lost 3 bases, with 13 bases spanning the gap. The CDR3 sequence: CASSSGAGSYEQYF. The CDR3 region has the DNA TGTGCCAGCAGCTCTGGCGCGGGGAGCTACGAGCAGTACTTC.

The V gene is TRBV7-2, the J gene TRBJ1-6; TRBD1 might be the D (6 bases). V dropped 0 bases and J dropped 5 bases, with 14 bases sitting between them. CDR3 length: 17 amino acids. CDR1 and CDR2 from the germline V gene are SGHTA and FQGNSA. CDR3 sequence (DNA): TGTGCCAGCAGCTTAGCCTCCCTAACAGGGAATAATTCACCCCTCCACTTT. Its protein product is CASSLASLTGNNSPLHF.

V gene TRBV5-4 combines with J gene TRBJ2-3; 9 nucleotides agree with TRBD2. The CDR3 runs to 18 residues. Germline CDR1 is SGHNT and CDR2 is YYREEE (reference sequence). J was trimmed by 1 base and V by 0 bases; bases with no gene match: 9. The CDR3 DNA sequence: TGTGCCAGCAGCTTGGGTCTAGCGGGGCGCTACGGCACAGATACGCAGTATTTT. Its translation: CASSLGLAGRYGTDTQYF.

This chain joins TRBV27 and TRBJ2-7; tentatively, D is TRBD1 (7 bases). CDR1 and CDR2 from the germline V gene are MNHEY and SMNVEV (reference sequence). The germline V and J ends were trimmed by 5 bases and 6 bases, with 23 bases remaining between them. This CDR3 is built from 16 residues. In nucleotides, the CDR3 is TGTGCCAGCAGTAAAAGGGGGGCTAGGGGGCACTCCGAGCAGTACTTC. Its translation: CASSKRGARGHSEQYF.

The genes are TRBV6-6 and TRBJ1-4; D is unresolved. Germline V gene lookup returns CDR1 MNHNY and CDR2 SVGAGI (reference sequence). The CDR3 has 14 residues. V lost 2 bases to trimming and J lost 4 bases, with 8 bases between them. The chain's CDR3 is CASSYTTINEKLFF. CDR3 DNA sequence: TGTGCCAGCAGTTACACAACCATTAATGAAAAACTGTTTTTT.

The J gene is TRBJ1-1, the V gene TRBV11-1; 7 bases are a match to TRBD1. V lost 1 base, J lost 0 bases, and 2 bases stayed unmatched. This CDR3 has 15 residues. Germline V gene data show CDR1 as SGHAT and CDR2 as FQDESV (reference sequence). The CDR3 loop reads CASSLGTGMNTEAFF. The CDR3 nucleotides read TGTGCCAGCAGCTTAGGGACAGGCATGAACACTGAAGCTTTCTTT.

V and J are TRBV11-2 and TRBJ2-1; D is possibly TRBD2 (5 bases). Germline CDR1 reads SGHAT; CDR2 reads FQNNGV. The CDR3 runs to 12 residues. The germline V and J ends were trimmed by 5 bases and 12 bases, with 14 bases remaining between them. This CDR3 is CASSLTNRGQFF. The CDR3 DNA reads TGTGCCAGCAGCCTAACGAACCGGGGGCAGTTCTTC.

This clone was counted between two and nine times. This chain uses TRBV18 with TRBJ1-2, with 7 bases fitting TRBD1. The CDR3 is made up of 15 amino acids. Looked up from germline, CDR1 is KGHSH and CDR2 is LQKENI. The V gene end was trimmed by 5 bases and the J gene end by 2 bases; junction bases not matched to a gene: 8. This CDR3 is CASSRNGQDNYGYTF. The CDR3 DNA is TGTGCCAGCTCAAGAAACGGACAGGACAACTATGGCTACACCTTC.

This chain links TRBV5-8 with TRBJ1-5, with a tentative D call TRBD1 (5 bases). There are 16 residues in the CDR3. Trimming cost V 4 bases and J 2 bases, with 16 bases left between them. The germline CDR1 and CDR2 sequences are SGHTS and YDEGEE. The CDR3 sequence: CASSARRQGGNQPQHF. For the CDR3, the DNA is TGTGCCAGCAGCGCCCGACGTCAGGGAGGCAATCAGCCCCAGCATTTT.

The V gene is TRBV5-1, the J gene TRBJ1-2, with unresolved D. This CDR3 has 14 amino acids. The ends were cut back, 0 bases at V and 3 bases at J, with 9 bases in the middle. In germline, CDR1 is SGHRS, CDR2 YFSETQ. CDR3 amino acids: CASSLGPNDYGYTF. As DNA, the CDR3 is TGCGCCAGCAGCTTGGGTCCAAATGACTATGGCTACACCTTC.

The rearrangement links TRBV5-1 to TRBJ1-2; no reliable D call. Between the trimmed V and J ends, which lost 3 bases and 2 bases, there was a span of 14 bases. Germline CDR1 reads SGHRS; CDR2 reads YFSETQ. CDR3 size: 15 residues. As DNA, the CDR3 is TGCGCCAGCAGCTCTTACCCGGACCGAAACTATGGCTACACCTTC. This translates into CASSSYPDRNYGYTF.

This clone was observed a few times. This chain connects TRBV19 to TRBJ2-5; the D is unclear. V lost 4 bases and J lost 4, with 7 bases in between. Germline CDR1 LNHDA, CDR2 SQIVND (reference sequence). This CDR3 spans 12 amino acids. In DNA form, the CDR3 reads TGTGCCAGTAGTAAGACAAGAGAGACCCAGTACTTC. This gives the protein CASSKTRETQYF.

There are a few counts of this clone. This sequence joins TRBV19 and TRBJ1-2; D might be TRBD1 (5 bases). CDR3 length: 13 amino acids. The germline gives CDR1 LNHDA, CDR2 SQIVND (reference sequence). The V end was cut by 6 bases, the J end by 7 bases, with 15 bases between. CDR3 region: CASRPGSEGGYTF. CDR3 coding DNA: TGTGCCAGTAGGCCAGGGTCTGAGGGTGGCTACACCTTC.

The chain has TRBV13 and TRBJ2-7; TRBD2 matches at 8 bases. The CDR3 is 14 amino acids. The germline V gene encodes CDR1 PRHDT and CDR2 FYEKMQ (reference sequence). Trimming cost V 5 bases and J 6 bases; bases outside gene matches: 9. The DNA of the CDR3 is TGTGCCAGCAGCCCCGGGAGGGGGTCTCGCGAGCAGTACTTC. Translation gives CASSPGRGSREQYF.

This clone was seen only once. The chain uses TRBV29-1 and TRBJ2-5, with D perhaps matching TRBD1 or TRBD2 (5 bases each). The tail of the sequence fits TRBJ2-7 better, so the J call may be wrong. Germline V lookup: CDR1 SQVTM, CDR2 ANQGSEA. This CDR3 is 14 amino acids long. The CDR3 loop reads CSVETGTASYEQYF. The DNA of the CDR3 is TGCAGCGTTGAGACGGGGACCGCATCTTACGAGCAGTACTTC.

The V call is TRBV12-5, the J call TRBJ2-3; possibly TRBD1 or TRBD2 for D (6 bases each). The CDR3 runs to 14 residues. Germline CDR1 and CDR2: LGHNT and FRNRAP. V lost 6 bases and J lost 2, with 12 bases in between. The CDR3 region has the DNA TGTGCTAGTGGGAGGGGGGTGAACACAGATACGCAGTATTTT. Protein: CASGRGVNTDTQYF.

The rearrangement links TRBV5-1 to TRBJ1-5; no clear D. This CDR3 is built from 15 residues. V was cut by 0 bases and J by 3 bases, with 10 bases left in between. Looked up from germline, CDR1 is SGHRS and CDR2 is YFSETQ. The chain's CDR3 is CASSLVAGSNQPQHF. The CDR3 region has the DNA TGCGCCAGCAGCTTGGTGGCGGGGTCCAATCAGCCCCAGCATTTT.

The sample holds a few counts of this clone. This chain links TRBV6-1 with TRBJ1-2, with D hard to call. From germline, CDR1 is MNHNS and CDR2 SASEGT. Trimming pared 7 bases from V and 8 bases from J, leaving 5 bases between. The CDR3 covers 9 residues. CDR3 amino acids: CASTQGYTF. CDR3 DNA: TGTGCCAGCACCCAGGGCTACACCTTC.